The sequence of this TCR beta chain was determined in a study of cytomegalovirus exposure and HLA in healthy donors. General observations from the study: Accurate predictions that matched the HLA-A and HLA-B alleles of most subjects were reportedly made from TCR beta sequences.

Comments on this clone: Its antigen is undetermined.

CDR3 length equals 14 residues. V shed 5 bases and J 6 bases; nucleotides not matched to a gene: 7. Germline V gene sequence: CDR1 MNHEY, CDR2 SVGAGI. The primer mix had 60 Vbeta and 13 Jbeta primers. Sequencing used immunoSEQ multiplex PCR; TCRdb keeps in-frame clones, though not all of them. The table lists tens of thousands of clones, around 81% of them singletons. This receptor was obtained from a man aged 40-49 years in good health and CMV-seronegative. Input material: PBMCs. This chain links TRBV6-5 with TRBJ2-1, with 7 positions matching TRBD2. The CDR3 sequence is CASSPRETANEQFF. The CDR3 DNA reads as TGTGCCAGCAGTCCGCGGGAGACTGCCAATGAGCAGTTCTTC.